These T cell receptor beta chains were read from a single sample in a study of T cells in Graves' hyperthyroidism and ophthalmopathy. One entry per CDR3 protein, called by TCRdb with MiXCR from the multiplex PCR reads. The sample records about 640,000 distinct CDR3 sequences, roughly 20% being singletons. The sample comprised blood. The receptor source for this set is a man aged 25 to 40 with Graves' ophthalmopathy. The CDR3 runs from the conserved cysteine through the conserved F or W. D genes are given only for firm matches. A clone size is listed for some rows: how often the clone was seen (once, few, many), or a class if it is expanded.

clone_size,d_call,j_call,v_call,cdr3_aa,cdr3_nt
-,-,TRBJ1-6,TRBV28,CASSLSGRSSYNSPLHF,TGTGCCAGCAGTTTAAGTGGAAGGAGCTCCTATAATTCACCCCTCCACTTT
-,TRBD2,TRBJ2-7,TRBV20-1,CSARDLYGRDNTGGEQYF,TGCAGTGCTAGAGATCTCTACGGGCGGGATAATACGGGGGGCGAGCAGTACTTC
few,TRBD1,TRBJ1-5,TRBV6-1,CASSDQQGGDQPQHF,TGTGCCAGCAGTGACCAACAGGGGGGAGATCAGCCCCAGCATTTT
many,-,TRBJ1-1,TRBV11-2,CASSLHLMNTEAFF,TGTGCCAGCAGCTTACACCTGATGAACACTGAAGCTTTCTTT
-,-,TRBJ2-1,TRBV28,CASSFLGLSYNEQFF,TGTGCCAGCAGTTTCTTAGGACTTTCCTACAATGAGCAGTTCTTC
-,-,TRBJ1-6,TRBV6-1,CASSLTAQGRNSPLHF,TGTGCCAGCAGTCTTACAGCCCAGGGGCGGAATTCACCCCTCCACTTT
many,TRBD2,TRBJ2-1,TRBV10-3,CAIRLGRASDNEQFF,TGTGCCATCAGACTCGGGAGGGCCTCGGACAATGAGCAGTTCTTC
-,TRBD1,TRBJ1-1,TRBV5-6,CASSQSDRGNTEAFF,TGTGCCAGCAGCCAGAGTGACAGGGGCAACACTGAAGCTTTCTTT
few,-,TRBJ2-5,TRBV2,CASKSSAAWGPSQETQYF,TGTGCCAGCAAGTCTTCGGCCGCCTGGGGTCCCAGTCAAGAGACCCAGTACTTC
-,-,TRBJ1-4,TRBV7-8,CASSLGRTVGEKLFF,TGTGCCAGCAGCTTAGGGAGGACAGTCGGGGAAAAACTGTTTTTT
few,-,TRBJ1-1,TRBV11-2,CASSPKSRGPEAFF,TGTGCCAGCAGCCCCAAGTCTAGAGGGCCTGAAGCCTTCTTT
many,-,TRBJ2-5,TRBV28,CASSSPGQRETQYF,TGTGCCAGCAGTTCCCCAGGACAGAGGGAGACCCAGTACTTC
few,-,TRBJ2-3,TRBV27,CASSLSEFTDTQYF,TGTGCCAGCAGTTTAAGCGAATTCACAGATACGCAGTATTTT
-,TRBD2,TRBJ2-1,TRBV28,CASKAGDNEQFF,TGTGCCAGCAAGGCGGGGGACAATGAGCAGTTCTTC
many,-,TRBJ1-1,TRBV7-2,CASSLESRVEAFF,TGTGCCAGCAGCTTAGAGTCCAGGGTTGAAGCTTTCTTT
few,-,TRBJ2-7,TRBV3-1,CASSQGSQGIYEQYF,TGTGCCAGCAGCCAAGGGTCCCAGGGGATATACGAGCAGTACTTC
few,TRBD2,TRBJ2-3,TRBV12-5,CASGITLAGEDTQYF,TGTGCTAGTGGTATCACACTAGCGGGAGAAGATACGCAGTATTTT
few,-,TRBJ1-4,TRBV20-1,CSARGGGREEKLFF,TGCAGTGCTAGAGGCGGAGGGCGCGAGGAAAAACTGTTTTTT
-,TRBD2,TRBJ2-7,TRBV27,CASRGLAGNYEQYF,TGTGCCAGCAGGGGACTAGCGGGGAACTACGAGCAGTACTTC
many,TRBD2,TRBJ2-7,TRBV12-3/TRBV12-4,CASSFDPLYSGKTYEQYF,TGTGCCAGCAGTTTCGACCCCCTATATAGCGGGAAGACCTACGAGCAGTACTTC
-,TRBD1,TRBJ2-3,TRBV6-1,CASREMGQGYTDTQYF,TGTGCCAGCAGGGAGATGGGACAGGGGTATACAGATACGCAGTATTTT
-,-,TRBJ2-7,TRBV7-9,CASGGGIYEQYF,TGTGCCAGCGGTGGGGGGATCTACGAGCAGTACTTC
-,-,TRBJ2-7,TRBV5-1,CASKSRAQSYEQYF,TGCGCCAGCAAATCGCGGGCCCAGTCCTACGAGCAGTACTTC
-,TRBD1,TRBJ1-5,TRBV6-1,CASSLDRTNQPQHF,TGTGCCAGCAGCCTGGACAGGACTAATCAGCCCCAGCATTTT
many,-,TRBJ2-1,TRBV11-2,CASSLGMVFRDNEQFF,TGTGCCAGCAGCTTAGGAATGGTCTTTCGGGACAATGAGCAGTTCTTC
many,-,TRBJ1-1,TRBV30,CAWSRGSTEAFF,TGTGCCTGGAGTAGAGGGAGCACTGAAGCTTTCTTT
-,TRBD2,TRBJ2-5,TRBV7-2,CASSSPGLDRETQYF,TGTGCCAGCAGCTCCCCGGGACTAGATAGAGAGACCCAGTACTTC
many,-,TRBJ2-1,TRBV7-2,CASSLSLSSYNEQFF,TGTGCCAGCAGCTTAAGCCTTTCCTCCTACAATGAGCAGTTCTTC
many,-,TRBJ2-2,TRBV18,CASSPHEDGELFF,TGTGCCAGCTCACCACACGAGGACGGGGAGCTGTTTTTT
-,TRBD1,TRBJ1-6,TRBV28,CASSSRDSPLTLHF,TGTGCCAGCAGTTCGAGGGACAGCCCCTTAACCCTCCACTTT
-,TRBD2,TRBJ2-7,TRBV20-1,CSASRWEGLREQYF,TGCAGTGCCTCACGGTGGGAGGGCCTGCGTGAGCAGTACTTC
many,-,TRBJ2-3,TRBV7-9,CASSLPVKLRWTTQYF,TGTGCCAGCAGCTTACCGGTGAAACTCAGGTGGACTACGCAGTATTTT
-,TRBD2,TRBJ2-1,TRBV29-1,CSVEKVLAGGYYNEQFF,TGCAGCGTTGAAAAAGTCCTAGCGGGAGGGTACTACAATGAGCAGTTCTTC
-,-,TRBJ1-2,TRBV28,CASSLFIGVQGGYTF,TGTGCCAGCAGTTTATTTATAGGGGTGCAGGGTGGCTACACCTTC